Listed below are T cell receptor beta chains from one sample, sequenced in a study of CD8+ T cells in alopecia areata. Assay used: immunoSEQ multiplex PCR; TCRdb lists only in-frame clones, some missing. The sample yields about 70,000 clones, approximately 45% seen once. Sample: CD8+ T cells sorted from blood, taken at week 0. These TCRs come from a human donor with alopecia areata. CDR3s leave out the opening cysteine and the closing phenylalanine or tryptophan. The D gene is left open where the match is weak.

D: -; J: TRBJ2-7; V: TRBV7-6; CDR3: ASSLEAQSSYEQY
D: -; J: TRBJ2-1; V: TRBV27; CDR3: ASSLDRNNEQF
D: TRBD1; J: TRBJ1-5; V: TRBV2; CDR3: ASRTGLNQPQH
D: -; J: TRBJ1-2; V: TRBV28; CDR3: ASSLNLSGYT
D: -; J: TRBJ2-4; V: TRBV19; CDR3: ASSISQGGLNIQY
D: TRBD1; J: TRBJ2-5; V: TRBV9; CDR3: ASSVAGRDREETQY
D: -; J: TRBJ2-6; V: TRBV29-1; CDR3: SVEHRAAGANVLT
D: -; J: TRBJ1-2; V: TRBV12-5; CDR3: ASGQDRDRKDSYGYT
D: -; J: TRBJ1-5; V: TRBV6-6; CDR3: ASSVGILNQPQH
D: TRBD2; J: TRBJ2-5; V: TRBV7-7; CDR3: ASSLLREGQGETQY
D: TRBD2; J: TRBJ2-7; V: TRBV27; CDR3: ASSLSLAGIYEQY
D: TRBD1; J: TRBJ1-1; V: TRBV29-1; CDR3: SVDPQGAGTEAF
D: -; J: TRBJ1-1; V: TRBV29-1; CDR3: SALGRTDTEAF
D: -; J: TRBJ2-5; V: TRBV18; CDR3: ASSPRDGRETQY
D: -; J: TRBJ2-7; V: TRBV7-9; CDR3: ASSQSHEQY
D: TRBD2; J: TRBJ2-7; V: TRBV4-1; CDR3: ASSPQRDAYEQY
D: -; J: TRBJ2-7; V: TRBV7-2; CDR3: ASSSSSDEQY
D: -; J: TRBJ1-1; V: TRBV7-2; CDR3: ASSLGRMNTEAF
D: -; J: TRBJ2-1; V: TRBV29-1; CDR3: SAWGALNEQF
D: -; J: TRBJ1-2; V: TRBV20-1; CDR3: SASVHT
D: -; J: TRBJ1-2; V: TRBV29-1; CDR3: SVEGDTDAYGYT
D: -; J: TRBJ2-1; V: TRBV6-4; CDR3: ASREGAGTEQF
D: -; J: TRBJ2-7; V: TRBV29-1; CDR3: SVEDDTTYEQY
D: TRBD1; J: TRBJ2-7; V: TRBV5-1; CDR3: ASSLASTGVPYEQY
D: TRBD1; J: TRBJ2-1; V: TRBV18; CDR3: ASSPQDRTYNEQF
D: -; J: TRBJ1-1; V: TRBV15; CDR3: ATSKTQGKTEAF
D: -; J: TRBJ1-1; V: TRBV30; CDR3: AWDGQLNTEAF
D: -; J: TRBJ1-5; V: TRBV25-1; CDR3: ASSEWRDVQPQH
D: -; J: TRBJ1-1; V: TRBV6-1; CDR3: ASTWGREAF
D: -; J: TRBJ2-3; V: TRBV30; CDR3: AWSVLGTARLEDTQY
D: -; J: TRBJ2-3; V: TRBV11-2; CDR3: ASSHGVDMGTDTQY
D: TRBD1; J: TRBJ1-2; V: TRBV29-1; CDR3: SAEDREGGYT
D: TRBD1; J: TRBJ1-1; V: TRBV11-2; CDR3: ASSQVVGTGHFGAF
D: -; J: TRBJ2-3; V: TRBV15; CDR3: ATSRAADGTDTQY
D: -; J: TRBJ2-7; V: TRBV29-1; CDR3: SVEGRAPYEQY
D: -; J: TRBJ2-7; V: TRBV29-1; CDR3: SAAFDSYEQY
D: -; J: TRBJ2-7; V: TRBV9; CDR3: ASSVAGMGYEQY
D: TRBD1; J: TRBJ1-2; V: TRBV6-5; CDR3: ASSYSGTGDYGYT
D: -; J: TRBJ1-1; V: TRBV11-2; CDR3: ASSLGPSAGDTEAF
D: -; J: TRBJ1-2; V: TRBV5-1; CDR3: ASSSGQPYGYT
D: TRBD2; J: TRBJ2-1; V: TRBV29-1; CDR3: SSRRLADPSTYNEQF